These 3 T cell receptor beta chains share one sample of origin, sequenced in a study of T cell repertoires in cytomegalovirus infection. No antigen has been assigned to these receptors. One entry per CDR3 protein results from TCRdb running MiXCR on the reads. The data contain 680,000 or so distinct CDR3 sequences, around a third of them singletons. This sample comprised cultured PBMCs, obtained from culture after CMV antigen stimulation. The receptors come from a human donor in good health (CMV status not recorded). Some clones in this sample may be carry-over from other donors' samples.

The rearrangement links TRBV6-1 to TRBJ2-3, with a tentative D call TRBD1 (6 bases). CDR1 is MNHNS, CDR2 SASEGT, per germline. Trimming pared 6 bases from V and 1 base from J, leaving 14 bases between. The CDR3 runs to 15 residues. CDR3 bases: TGTGCCAGCAGGCCAGGGGCAGGGGGCACAGATACGCAGTATTTT. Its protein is CASRPGAGGTDTQYF.

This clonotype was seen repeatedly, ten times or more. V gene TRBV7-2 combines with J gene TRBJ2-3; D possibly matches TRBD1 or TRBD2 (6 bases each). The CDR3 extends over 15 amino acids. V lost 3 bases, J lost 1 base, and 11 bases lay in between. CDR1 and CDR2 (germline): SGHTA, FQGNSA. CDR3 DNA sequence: TGTGCCAGCAGCTTGGGGGGCGGGCGCACAGATACGCAGTATTTT. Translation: CASSLGGGRTDTQYF.

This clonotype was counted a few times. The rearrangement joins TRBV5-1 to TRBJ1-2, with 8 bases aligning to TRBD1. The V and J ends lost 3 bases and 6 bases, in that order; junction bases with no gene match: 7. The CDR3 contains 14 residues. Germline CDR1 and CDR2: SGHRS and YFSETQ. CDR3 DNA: TGCGCCAGCAGCTGGGAACAGGGGGGAGATGGCTACACCTTC. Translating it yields CASSWEQGGDGYTF.